This T cell receptor (beta chain) was profiled in a study of cytomegalovirus exposure and HLA in healthy donors. The study's findings and limits: CMV serostatus was the sole immune exposure data available.

Turning to this clone: Its antigen is not known.

Vbeta (60) and Jbeta (13) primers were used in the PCR. Produced via immunoSEQ multiplex PCR; TCRdb's table is partial and in-frame only. The listing records 130,000 or so clones. CDR1 and CDR2 (germline): SGHTA, FQGNSA. The CDR3 is 15 amino acids. V lost 0 bases, J lost 4 bases, and 3 bases stayed unmatched. V usage is TRBV7-2 and J usage is TRBJ1-3; TRBD1 agrees at 7 bases. The clonotype was recovered from a woman aged 35 to 49 in good health and CMV-seropositive. Sequencing was done on a sample of PBMCs. CDR3 sequence reads: CASSLARGSGNTIYF. The CDR3 DNA follows: TGTGCCAGCAGCTTAGCCAGGGGGTCCGGAAACACCATATATTTT. Drawing the rest from reference TRBV7-2 and TRBJ1-3, the complete variable domain is GAGVSQSPSNKVTEKGKDVELRCDPISGHTALYWYRQSLGQGLEFLIYFQGNSAPDKSGLPSDRFSAERTGGSVSTLTIQRTQQEDSAVYLCASSLARGSGNTIYFGEGSWLTVV.